This T cell receptor (beta chain) stems from a study of PD-1 blockade in classical Hodgkin lymphoma. About the research overall: Nivolumab was given intravenously to patients at 3 mg/kg every 2 weeks. Regarding the study as a whole: The diversity seen at baseline in complete responders resembled that of newly diagnosed patients.

Germline loops: CDR1 SNHLY, CDR2 FYNNEI. Trimming shortened V by 7 bases and J by 7 bases, and 17 bases separated the two germline ends. This CDR3 region has 13 residues. Turning to this clone: Its specificity is not known.

Exposure to brentuximab vedotin varied, and each patient had relapsed following autologous stem cell transplantation. Complete response, partial response or progressive disease was each patient's best response. The protocol was immunoSEQ multiplex PCR, while the TCRdb copy is restricted to in-frame clones and leaves out a portion. The repertoire holds about 97,000 clones, over 70% seen once, with 9% to 15% in the top ten. The material sequenced was peripheral blood mononuclear cells (PBMCs), taken at baseline. The V call is TRBV2, the J call TRBJ2-7; D remains unclear. The sequence was obtained from a human donor with classical Hodgkin lymphoma. The CDR3 sequence: CASMAPTMKEQYF. The DNA for the CDR3 is TGTGCCAGCATGGCTCCAACCATGAAAGAGCAGTACTTC.